The 27 T cell receptor beta chains given below trace back to one sample, sequenced in a study of blood T cell repertoires in COVID-19. The method was immunoSEQ multiplex PCR; TCRdb's version includes in-frame clones alone and lacks a portion of them. The sample shows roughly 120,000 clones, about 85% of them seen only once. The source material was peripheral blood. Receptor source: a human donor in a cohort sampled during active COVID-19.

V gene TRBV5-1 combines with J gene TRBJ1-1; D uncertain. V was pared by 4 bases and J by 0 bases, with 10 bases between. The length of the CDR3 is 14 residues. Per the germline V gene, CDR1 is SGHRS and CDR2 is YFSETQ. CDR3 DNA sequence: TGCGCCAGCAGCATAGACTCTATGAACACTGAAGCTTTCTTT. Its translation is CASSIDSMNTEAFF.

This clone was detected a few times. CDR3 protein: CSVPRDRAGGLEQFF. In DNA form, the CDR3 reads TGCAGCGTTCCAAGGGATCGAGCGGGGGGGCTTGAGCAGTTCTTC. The chain couples TRBV29-1 to TRBJ2-1; 10 bases line up with TRBD2. V dropped 5 bases and J dropped 9; count of bases not matched to a gene: 13. Germline CDR1 reads SQVTM; CDR2 reads ANQGSEA. The CDR3 extends over 15 amino acids.

V and J are TRBV4-3 and TRBJ1-6; TRBD1 is a possible D gene (6 bases). Germline assignment: CDR1 LGHNA and CDR2 YSLEER. This CDR3 has 15 residues. Trimming pared 10 bases from V and 6 bases from J, leaving 19 bases between. CDR3 protein: CATPGETRANSPLHF. The CDR3 DNA reads as TGCGCCACCCCAGGGGAGACGAGAGCTAATTCACCCCTCCACTTT.

The chain employs TRBV7-6 and TRBJ2-7, with 10 bases fitting TRBD1. This CDR3 is 15 amino acids long. Per the germline V gene, CDR1 is SGHVS and CDR2 is FNYEAQ. V shed 5 bases and J 4 bases; nucleotides not matched to a gene: 8. CDR3 amino acids: CASSPQGQGNYEQYF. CDR3 nucleotides: TGTGCCAGCAGCCCCCAGGGACAGGGGAATTACGAGCAGTACTTC. Using reference TRBV7-6 and TRBJ2-7 for the parts outside the CDR3, the full variable domain is GAGVSQSPRYKVTKRGQDVALRCDPISGHVSLYWYRQALGQGPEFLTYFNYEAQQDKSGLPNDRFSAERPEGSISTLTIQRTEQRDSAMYRCASSPQGQGNYEQYFGPGTRLTVT.

The J gene is TRBJ1-6, the V gene TRBV6-6; 9 nucleotides line up with TRBD1. Germline V gene sequence: CDR1 MNHNY, CDR2 SVGAGI (reference sequence). Unmatched junction bases numbered 4, after V lost 3 bases and J lost 7 bases. The CDR3 runs 15 residues. This CDR3 is CASSYSQGANSPLHF. The CDR3 bases are TGTGCCAGCAGTTATTCACAGGGGGCCAATTCACCCCTCCACTTT.

The V call is TRBV3-1 (or the pseudogene TRBV3-2), the J call TRBJ2-1, with 7 bases that match TRBD2. Germline V gives CDR1 LGHDT, CDR2 YNNKEL (reference sequence). Germline trimming cut 4 bases from V and 9 bases from J; bases unmatched to any gene: 6. The CDR3 is 13 residues long. Written as DNA, the CDR3 is TGTGCCAGCAGCCTCCGGACTAGTTTTGAGCAGTTCTTC. This translates into CASSLRTSFEQFF.

The rearrangement uses TRBV6-5 and TRBJ2-1; TRBD1 aligns across 7 bases. Germline V gives CDR1 MNHEY, CDR2 SVGAGI. This CDR3 has 14 amino acids. The J segment lost 7 bases and the V segment lost 7 bases, leaving 10 bases of the junction unmatched. The DNA for the CDR3 is TGTGCCAGCACTCAGGGGGAGAAGAGGAATGAGCAGTTCTTC. It translates to CASTQGEKRNEQFF.

CDR3: CASGLGQGASEAFF. The CDR3 DNA follows: TGTGCTAGTGGTTTGGGACAGGGGGCATCTGAAGCTTTCTTT. The chain is built from TRBV12-5 and TRBJ1-1, with 10 nucleotides matching TRBD1. The CDR3 spans 14 residues. Losses at the gene ends were 1 base for V and 6 bases for J; bases not matched to a gene: 2. Germline lookup yields CDR1 LGHNT and CDR2 FRNRAP. The full variable domain, completed using reference TRBV12-5 and TRBJ1-1, is DARVTQTPRHKVTEMGQEVTMRCQPILGHNTVFWYRQTMMQGLELLAYFRNRAPLDDSGMPKDRFSAEMPDATLATLKIQPSEPRDSAVYFCASGLGQGASEAFFGQGTRLTVV.

This chain links TRBV18 with TRBJ1-2; the D gene is possibly TRBD1 (5 bases). Germline V gene lookup returns CDR1 KGHSH and CDR2 LQKENI. The CDR3 extends over 13 amino acids. The ends were cut back, 6 bases at V and 5 bases at J, with 13 bases in the middle. DNA for the CDR3: TGTGCCAGCTCGCTCCGGGACTCTTATGGCTACACCTTC. Its protein is CASSLRDSYGYTF.

V usage is TRBV30 and J usage is TRBJ1-1, with D unclear. CDR3 length: 14 amino acids. Germline CDR1 reads GTSNPN; CDR2 reads SVGIG (reference sequence). The V gene lost 0 bases and the J gene lost 0 bases, with 8 bases spanning the gap. The CDR3 coding sequence is TGTGCCTGGAGTGTAGGCAGGCTGAACACTGAAGCTTTCTTT. This encodes CAWSVGRLNTEAFF.

The gene calls are TRBV5-4 and TRBJ2-3; weak D call: TRBD2 (5 bases). V was clipped by 6 bases and J by 6 bases, with 14 bases between them. This CDR3 is built from 13 residues. Germline V lookup: CDR1 SGHNT, CDR2 YYREEE (reference sequence). The CDR3 region is CASKPAGIDTQYF. The CDR3, as DNA: TGTGCCAGCAAACCCGCCGGGATCGATACGCAGTATTTT.

A single count supports this clone. The chain joins TRBV4-3 to TRBJ1-1; 10 nucleotides line up with TRBD1. V lost 1 base and J lost 11; bases outside the gene matches: 7. The CDR3 spans 14 residues. The germline CDR1 and CDR2 sequences are LGHNA and YSLEER. CDR3 amino acids: CASSQARTGGGAFF. CDR3 in DNA: TGCGCCAGCAGCCAAGCCCGGACAGGGGGTGGGGCTTTCTTT.

This chain joins TRBV6-5 and TRBJ1-2; 7 nucleotides line up with TRBD1. CDR3 length: 15 residues. Germline assignment: CDR1 MNHEY and CDR2 SVGAGI. V gave up 6 bases and J gave up 0 bases; unmatched junction bases: 7. CDR3 in amino acids: CASSLNRGPNYGYTF. CDR3 nucleotides: TGTGCCAGCAGCCTAAACAGGGGACCTAACTATGGCTACACCTTC.

The chain couples TRBV5-6 to TRBJ1-5; TRBD1 agrees at 9 bases. The CDR3 is made up of 17 amino acids. Germline CDR1 reads SGHDT; CDR2 reads YYEEEE. Unmatched junction bases numbered 11, after V lost 1 base and J lost 6 bases. The chain's CDR3 is CASSLYTGGAKAQPQHF. In DNA form, the CDR3 reads TGTGCCAGCAGCTTGTATACAGGGGGCGCGAAGGCTCAGCCCCAGCATTTT. Full variable domain (remainder filled in from reference TRBV5-6 and TRBJ1-5): DAGVTQSPTHLIKTRGQQVTLRCSPKSGHDTVSWYQQALGQGPQFIFQYYEEEERQRGNFPDRFSGHQFPNYSSELNVNALLLGDSALYLCASSLYTGGAKAQPQHFGDGTRLSIL.

CDR3 residues: CASSPGTGVSYEQYF. The CDR3 nucleotides read TGTGCCAGCAGCCCCGGGACAGGGGTTAGCTACGAGCAGTACTTC. The rearrangement links TRBV3-1 (or the pseudogene TRBV3-2) to TRBJ2-7, with TRBD1 matching over 10 bases. V was clipped by 4 bases and J by 3 bases; unmatched bases: 6. The CDR3 loop spans 15 amino acids. Germline V gene data show CDR1 as LGHDT and CDR2 as YNNKEL (reference sequence).

J is TRBJ1-2 and V is TRBV10-3; D is possibly TRBD1 (5 bases). CDR3 length: 14 amino acids. Germline V gene lookup returns CDR1 ENHRY and CDR2 SYGVKD. The V and J ends lost 0 bases and 7 bases respectively, with 12 bases between them. CDR3 loop: CAISESSQGTGYTF. The CDR3 DNA reads TGTGCCATCAGTGAGTCGAGTCAGGGAACTGGCTACACCTTC.

The table lists this clone with a few counts. The rearrangement uses TRBV7-2 and TRBJ2-7, with TRBD2 identical over 10 bases. Trimming took 5 bases from V and 2 from J; bases not matched to a gene: 9. CDR1 is SGHTA and CDR2 is FQGNSA in the germline V gene. The CDR3 has 16 residues. CDR3 region: CASSPTGLATTYEQYF. The CDR3 nucleotides are TGTGCCAGCAGCCCGACGGGACTAGCGACCACCTACGAGCAGTACTTC.

This clone was counted between two and nine times. The chain employs TRBV6-2 or TRBV6-3 and TRBJ1-2; a weak D match, TRBD1 (5 bases). This CDR3 spans 15 amino acids. Trimming removed 4 bases at V and 1 base at J, with 13 bases between. CDR1 MNHEY and CDR2 SVGEGT come from the germline V gene. The CDR3 region has the DNA TGTGCCAGCAGTTGGCAGACAGATCGTAACTATGGCTACACCTTC. Its translation: CASSWQTDRNYGYTF.

In nucleotides, the CDR3 is TGCGCCAGCAGCTTGGGTGAGGGATACACTGAAGCTTTCTTT. Translated: CASSLGEGYTEAFF. The V and J genes are TRBV5-1 and TRBJ1-1, with no clear D. V was clipped by 0 bases and J by 3 bases, with 9 bases between them. CDR3 length: 14 amino acids. CDR1 is SGHRS, CDR2 YFSETQ, per germline.

The chain recombines TRBV7-8 with TRBJ2-1; D call uncertain. The CDR3 spans 11 residues. Germline V gives CDR1 SGHVS, CDR2 FQNEAQ. Trimming shortened V by 3 bases and J by 11 bases, and 8 bases separated the two germline ends. This chain's CDR3 is CASSFTVKQFF. The DNA for the CDR3 is TGTGCCAGCAGCTTTACGGTTAAGCAGTTCTTC.

This rearrangement joins TRBV7-6 to TRBJ2-2; tentatively, D is TRBD1 (5 bases). Germline assignment: CDR1 SGHVS and CDR2 FNYEAQ. The V end lost 6 bases, the J end lost 1 base, and 9 bases lay between the germline ends. The CDR3 covers 14 residues. The CDR3 coding sequence is TGTGCCAGCAGTAAGGACATGAACACCGGGGAGCTGTTTTTT. Protein product: CASSKDMNTGELFF.

The V gene is TRBV29-1, the J gene TRBJ2-1; the D is unclear. The V and J ends lost 4 bases and 4 bases respectively, with 11 bases between them. The germline gives CDR1 SQVTM, CDR2 ANQGSEA. This CDR3 region has 13 residues. The CDR3 is CSVARSRYNEQFF. CDR3 DNA sequence: TGCAGCGTTGCCCGGTCCCGTTACAATGAGCAGTTCTTC.

The V gene is TRBV7-6, the J gene TRBJ1-2; D gene ambiguous. Germline V CDR1 and CDR2: SGHVS, FNYEAQ. Between the trimmed V and J ends, which lost 5 bases and 5 bases, there was a span of 15 bases. The CDR3 spans 14 residues. The CDR3 region has the DNA TGTGCCAGCAGCCCTCAGCAGGATCAGTATGGCTACACCTTC. It specifies CASSPQQDQYGYTF.

This chain links TRBV3-1 (or the pseudogene TRBV3-2) with TRBJ2-3; D not resolved. Germline CDR1 and CDR2: LGHDT and YNNKEL (reference sequence). This CDR3 comprises 14 residues. V was trimmed by 5 bases and J by 1 base, leaving 10 bases between them. The CDR3 protein is CASSAAPGTDTQYF. CDR3 in DNA: TGTGCCAGCAGCGCCGCGCCCGGCACAGATACGCAGTATTTT.

This sequence joins TRBV7-2 and TRBJ1-6, with TRBD1 identical over 7 bases. This CDR3 has 16 residues. Germline V gives CDR1 SGHTA, CDR2 FQGNSA. The V segment lost 1 base and the J segment 10 bases; nucleotides outside the gene matches: 10. CDR3 amino acids: CASSLGPTGIESPLHF. CDR3 in DNA: TGTGCCAGCAGCTTAGGGCCGACAGGGATAGAATCACCCCTCCACTTT.

The chain carries TRBV7-2 and TRBJ1-6; unclear D gene. Germline loops: CDR1 SGHTA, CDR2 FQGNSA. The CDR3 extends over 15 amino acids. V was clipped by 1 base and J by 6 bases, with 10 bases between them. The CDR3 here is CASSLVGSGNSPLHF. The CDR3 region has the DNA TGTGCCAGCAGCTTAGTAGGGAGCGGTAATTCACCCCTCCACTTT.

This rearrangement joins TRBV14 to TRBJ1-2, with a tentative D call TRBD1 (6 bases). This CDR3 has 17 amino acids. Germline V gene data show CDR1 as SGHDN and CDR2 as FVKESK. Trimming removed 0 bases at V and 8 bases at J, with 22 bases between. CDR3 bases: TGTGCCAGCAGCCAAGAAAGGCCCCCCGGACAGCGGTGGGGCTACACCTTC. Translating it yields CASSQERPPGQRWGYTF.